Presented here are 11 T cell receptor beta chains from one specimen sequenced in a study of cytomegalovirus exposure and HLA in healthy donors. 60 Vbeta and 13 Jbeta primers were used in PCR. Libraries were prepared by immunoSEQ multiplex PCR; TCRdb keeps only in-frame clonotypes and omits some of them. This sample's table has some 130,000 clones. Sequences were obtained from PBMCs. These receptor sequences come from a woman aged 60-75 years in good health and CMV-seronegative.

This chain connects TRBV10-1 to TRBJ2-7, with a tentative D call TRBD1 (5 bases). The CDR3 extends over 13 amino acids. Germline CDR1 WNHNN, CDR2 SYGVQD (reference sequence). V was pared by 5 bases and J by 4 bases, with 12 bases between. The CDR3 DNA follows: TGCGCCAGCAGTTTGGGGCCGCAGTACGAGCAGTACTTC. It translates to CASSLGPQYEQYF.

The chain links TRBV28 to TRBJ1-2; TRBD1 matches 12 bases. The CDR3 runs to 18 residues. CDR1 and CDR2 from the germline V gene are MDHEN and SYDVKM. V shed 3 bases, J shed 0 bases, and the junction held 8 bases outside the gene matches. CDR3 in DNA: TGTGCCAGCAGTTTCCCCGAAGGGACAGGGGGCCCTAACTATGGCTACACCTTC. Its translation: CASSFPEGTGGPNYGYTF.

The CDR3 protein is CASSSGQVWATNEKLFF. The DNA for the CDR3 is TGTGCCAGCAGCTCCGGACAGGTCTGGGCAACTAATGAAAAACTGTTTTTT. The chain has TRBV11-2 and TRBJ1-4; 7 bases align to TRBD1. This CDR3 has 17 amino acids. CDR1 SGHAT and CDR2 FQNNGV come from the germline V gene. Trimming at V came to 4 bases and at J to 0 bases, leaving 8 bases not matched to a gene.

The chain recombines TRBV10-3 with TRBJ2-3, with D maybe TRBD1 (6 bases). The CDR3 is 15 amino acids. Trimming left V 6 bases short and J 0 bases short, with 13 bases between. CDR1 and CDR2 from the germline V gene are ENHRY and SYGVKD. The CDR3 DNA follows: TGTGCCATCAGGAGAATCAGGGGTAGCACAGATACGCAGTATTTT. Residues: CAIRRIRGSTDTQYF.

Comment on this clone: One end of the junction varies from germline; a read error may be responsible. DNA for the CDR3: TGTGCCAGTAGTATAGACTTAGCGGGAGCAGTCTACGAGCGGTACTTC. Translating it yields CASSIDLAGAVYERYF. The gene calls are TRBV19 and TRBJ2-7, with 9 bases lining up with TRBD2. This CDR3 is 16 amino acids long. Per germline, CDR1 LNHDA and CDR2 SQIVND (reference sequence).

The chain uses TRBV5-1 and TRBJ2-7; TRBD2 might be the D (5 bases). The germline gives CDR1 SGHRS, CDR2 YFSETQ. Trimming pared 4 bases from V and 0 bases from J, leaving 14 bases between. This CDR3 region has 15 residues. The chain's CDR3 is CASSDRGASSYEQYF. The CDR3 bases are TGCGCCAGCAGCGATCGGGGAGCGAGCTCCTACGAGCAGTACTTC.

The J gene is TRBJ2-7, the V gene TRBV28, with D perhaps matching TRBD1 (6 bases). This CDR3 is built from 17 residues. Trimming pared 6 bases from V and 3 bases from J, leaving 24 bases between. From germline, CDR1 is MDHEN and CDR2 SYDVKM. The chain's CDR3 is CASSLRSRTVGVYEQYF. Written as DNA, the CDR3 is TGTGCCAGCAGCTTAAGGTCTCGGACAGTCGGAGTCTACGAGCAGTACTTC.

This chain connects TRBV15 to TRBJ1-4, with 11 positions matching TRBD1. The CDR3 is 15 amino acids. Per germline, CDR1 LNHNV and CDR2 YYDKDF (reference sequence). After removal of 3 bases from V and 8 bases from J, the junction contained 5 bases not matched to a gene. CDR3 amino acids: CATSRVGTGGEKLFF. The CDR3 bases are TGTGCCACCAGCAGGGTCGGGACAGGGGGAGAAAAACTGTTTTTT.

V and J are TRBV30 and TRBJ1-2, with 7 bases that match TRBD1. The V and J ends lost 5 bases and 2 bases, in that order; junction bases with no gene match: 8. The CDR3 spans 14 residues. Germline CDR1 GTSNPN, CDR2 SVGIG (reference sequence). The CDR3 protein is CAWSRQGLNYGYTF. CDR3 bases: TGTGCCTGGTCTAGACAGGGCCTCAACTATGGCTACACCTTC.

This chain uses TRBV15 with TRBJ1-2, with D perhaps matching TRBD1 (6 bases). From germline, CDR1 is LNHNV and CDR2 YYDKDF (reference sequence). The CDR3 loop spans 15 amino acids. Trimming shortened V by 4 bases and J by 4 bases, and 16 bases separated the two germline ends. This chain's CDR3 is CATSNLDRKGYGYTF. In DNA, the CDR3 is TGTGCCACCAGCAACCTGGACAGAAAGGGCTATGGCTACACCTTC.

The chain employs TRBV28 and TRBJ1-6; TRBD1 aligns across 7 bases. The CDR3 is 14 residues long. V lost 5 bases and J lost 3; bases outside the gene matches: 1. The germline V gene encodes CDR1 MDHEN and CDR2 SYDVKM. CDR3 region: CASSRQGYNSPLHF. In DNA, the CDR3 is TGTGCCAGCAGTCGACAGGGCTATAATTCACCCCTCCACTTT.